This TCR beta chain was identified in a study of T-cell memory formation after mild COVID-19. Study observations and caveats: Some responding clones appeared in pre-infection memory, suggesting cross-reactive memory joined.

TCRdb re-called the 5' RACE reads with MiXCR, one entry per CDR3 protein. The table records some 260,000 distinct CDR3 sequences, about 16% of them present only once. With respect to this clonotype: No antigen is known for it.

The sequencing input was PBMCs or a T cell subset sorted from them (not recorded which). The receptor was isolated from a young man who had mild COVID-19 (a few samples of this study predate the infection). Cell type and time point are not known.

This CDR3 is CASSLVKGVLTHPSLNTEAFF. Here the CDR3 DNA reads TGTGCCAGCAGTTTAGTGAAAGGGGTCCTCACCCACCCCTCTCTGAACACTGAAGCTTTCTTT. The chain carries TRBV12-3 or TRBV12-4 and TRBJ1-1; a possible D gene is TRBD1 (5 bases). Trimming cost V 1 base and J 0 bases, with 27 bases left between them. CDR3 length: 21 residues.